These 29 T cell receptor beta chains were sequenced from one sample in a study of Ad26.COV2.S vaccination and SARS-CoV-2 variants. Libraries were prepared by immunoSEQ multiplex PCR; TCRdb keeps only in-frame clonotypes and omits some of them. Of about 680,000 clones in the sample, about 90% were seen once. The treatment: around 19 received Ad26.COV2.S at low or high dose, single or two shots; about five received placebo; per-sample allocation not given. On day 63 after the first injection, vaccine and placebo recipients gave samples. The sequenced sample was peripheral blood, obtained in a trial of Ad26.COV2.S vaccine versus placebo. These TCRs come from a person aged 18 to 65 who received the Ad26.COV2.S COVID-19 vaccine or a placebo.

This rearrangement joins TRBV30 to TRBJ2-1; 8 nucleotides line up with TRBD2. The CDR3 totals 15 residues. After removal of 1 base from V and 4 bases from J, the junction contained 6 bases not matched to a gene. The germline V gene encodes CDR1 GTSNPN and CDR2 SVGIG (reference sequence). The DNA for the CDR3 is TGTGCCTGGAGTGGGGGAGCGGGAGTGTACAATGAGCAGTTCTTC. Encoded protein: CAWSGGAGVYNEQFF.

This sequence joins TRBV6-4 and TRBJ1-2, with a possible D match to TRBD1 (5 bases). Trimming removed 2 bases from V and 7 bases from J, with 14 bases in between. There are 14 residues in the CDR3. Germline CDR1 reads MRHNA; CDR2 reads SNTAGT. For the CDR3, the DNA is TGTGCCAGCAGTGACGCGTTTGGGACTCCTGGCTACACCTTC. Protein product: CASSDAFGTPGYTF.

With regard to this clone: The same CDR3 arises from other DNA sequences in this sample as well. The CDR3 sequence is CASSFGEETQYF. The CDR3 region has the DNA TGTGCCAGCAGTTTTGGGGAAGAGACCCAGTACTTC. This chain links TRBV12-3 or TRBV12-4 with TRBJ2-5; the D is unclear. V was cut by 3 bases and J by 3 bases, with 5 bases left in between. The CDR3 length is 12 residues.

The chain has TRBV7-2 and TRBJ1-5; possibly TRBD1 for D (5 bases). CDR1 is SGHTA and CDR2 is FQGNSA in the germline V gene. The V gene lost 0 bases and the J gene lost 5 bases, with 11 bases spanning the gap. CDR3 length equals 15 residues. The CDR3 here is CASSLAGQTYQPQHF. DNA for the CDR3: TGTGCCAGCAGCTTAGCGGGGCAGACATATCAGCCCCAGCATTTT.

This clone occurred a few times. The chain employs TRBV10-1 and TRBJ2-1, with 9 bases that match TRBD2. From germline, CDR1 is WNHNN and CDR2 SYGVQD (reference sequence). With 4 bases clipped from V and 8 bases from J, the junction kept 9 bases outside the gene matches. This CDR3 is built from 15 residues. CDR3 DNA sequence: TGCGCCAGCAGTGTCGGGGCTAGCGGGATCCATGAGCAGTTCTTC. The encoded protein is CASSVGASGIHEQFF.

The J gene is TRBJ2-5, the V gene TRBV7-3; possible D gene TRBD2, 6 bases. This CDR3 spans 19 amino acids. V was shortened by 2 bases and J by 7 bases, with 29 bases between the two germline ends. In germline, CDR1 is SGHTA, CDR2 FQGTGA. The CDR3 is CASSLLPLPGPSAVWTQYF. CDR3 nucleotide sequence: TGTGCCAGCAGCTTACTCCCGCTACCGGGACCTAGCGCCGTATGGACCCAGTACTTC.

The CDR3 reads CASTLHTGVRGQPQHF. The DNA of the CDR3 is TGTGCCAGTACTTTGCACACAGGGGTACGAGGTCAGCCCCAGCATTTT. The J gene is TRBJ1-5, the V gene TRBV19, with 7 bases fitting TRBD1. V gave up 7 bases and J gave up 6 bases; unmatched junction bases: 15. The CDR3 contains 16 residues. From germline, CDR1 is LNHDA and CDR2 SQIVND (reference sequence).

The rearrangement links TRBV6-5 to TRBJ2-7, with 7 bases identical to TRBD1. The V gene's germline CDR1 is MNHEY and CDR2 SVGAGI. V gave up 6 bases and J gave up 1 base; unmatched junction bases: 9. CDR3 length: 15 residues. The CDR3 protein is CASSLYRGSSYEQYF. The CDR3 nucleotides are TGTGCCAGCAGCCTCTACAGGGGATCTTCCTACGAGCAGTACTTC.

The table lists this clone with a count of one. This chain links TRBV27 with TRBJ1-1; 8 nucleotides align to TRBD1. In germline, CDR1 is MNHEY, CDR2 SMNVEV (reference sequence). Unmatched junction bases numbered 10, after V lost 6 bases and J lost 7 bases. The CDR3 loop spans 14 amino acids. CDR3 residues: CASSFDRGWGEAFF. DNA for the CDR3: TGTGCCAGCAGCTTTGACAGGGGCTGGGGTGAAGCTTTCTTT.

This chain connects TRBV6-5 to TRBJ2-7; possibly TRBD1 or TRBD2 for D (5 bases each). Germline values: CDR1 MNHEY, CDR2 SVGAGI. V shed 4 bases and J shed 6 bases, with 19 bases lying between them. The CDR3 consists of 15 residues. The chain's CDR3 is CASSSQWGSRTEQYF. CDR3 coding DNA: TGTGCCAGCAGTTCCCAATGGGGGAGTAGGACCGAGCAGTACTTC.

The chain joins TRBV16 to TRBJ2-7; 11 bases match TRBD1. J gave up 3 bases and V 1 base, and 8 bases lay outside the gene matches. The CDR3 is made up of 17 amino acids. CDR1 KGHSY and CDR2 FQNENV come from the germline V gene. CDR3 bases: TGTGCCAGCAGCCAATTGTTACCGGGACAGGGGGACTACGAGCAGTACTTC. Encoded protein: CASSQLLPGQGDYEQYF.

The chain links TRBV9 to TRBJ2-5; 11 nucleotides align to TRBD2. The CDR3 length is 17 residues. V dropped 0 bases and J dropped 4; count of bases not matched to a gene: 8. Germline V gene data show CDR1 as SGDLS and CDR2 as YYNGEE. The CDR3 nucleotides are TGTGCCAGCAGCGTAGAGGGTAGCGGGGGGGCCCGAGAGACCCAGTACTTC. It yields the protein CASSVEGSGGARETQYF.

V and J are TRBV13 and TRBJ1-2; no firm D call. The CDR3 totals 12 residues. Germline V CDR1 and CDR2: PRHDT, FYEKMQ (reference sequence). V lost 4 bases and J 2 bases, leaving 5 bases between the germline ends. The CDR3 loop is CASSYDNYGYTF. CDR3 in DNA: TGTGCCAGCAGCTATGACAACTATGGCTACACCTTC.

This clone turned up a few times. The chain recombines TRBV6-6 with TRBJ1-5; TRBD1 agrees at 8 bases. Germline V CDR1 and CDR2: MNHNY, SVGAGI (reference sequence). V lost 6 bases, J lost 5 bases, and 6 bases stayed unmatched. The CDR3 consists of 14 residues. CDR3 nucleotide sequence: TGTGCCAGCAGCTTGGGACAGGACTATCAGCCCCAGCATTTT. It translates to CASSLGQDYQPQHF.

The chain recombines TRBV30 with TRBJ1-4; 8 positions match TRBD1. Germline V CDR1 and CDR2: GTSNPN, SVGIG (reference sequence). This CDR3 comprises 14 residues. V shed 5 bases, J shed 3 bases, and the junction held 5 bases outside the gene matches. CDR3 region: CAWGGQGPNEKLFF. The CDR3 nucleotides are TGTGCCTGGGGCGGACAGGGACCTAATGAAAAACTGTTTTTT.

This chain uses TRBV6-2 or TRBV6-3 with TRBJ1-5; 7 bases fit TRBD1. This CDR3 has 16 residues. CDR1 is MNHEY, CDR2 SVGEGT, per germline. The V and J ends lost 4 bases and 1 base, in that order; junction bases with no gene match: 7. The CDR3 reads CASSSRQGVSNQPQHF. The CDR3, as DNA: TGTGCCAGCAGTTCCAGACAGGGAGTGAGCAATCAGCCCCAGCATTTT.

The J gene is TRBJ2-5, the V gene TRBV6-5; tentative D call: TRBD1 (6 bases). Looked up from germline, CDR1 is MNHEY and CDR2 is SVGAGI. Trimming took 0 bases from V and 13 from J, leaving 12 bases between them. This CDR3 spans 12 amino acids. The CDR3 nucleotides read TGTGCCAGCAGTTACTCCGGACAGAGCTGGTACTTC. It is translated as CASSYSGQSWYF.

A single count supports this clone. V is TRBV4-2 and J is TRBJ2-2; maybe TRBD2 (5 bases). CDR3 length: 18 residues. Trimming stripped 0 bases from V and 0 bases from J, with 14 bases between. Per germline, CDR1 LGHNA and CDR2 YNFKEQ. The CDR3 here is CASSQDLQRLTNTGELFF. The CDR3, as DNA: TGTGCCAGCAGCCAAGATCTGCAGCGACTAACGAACACCGGGGAGCTGTTTTTT.

As DNA, the CDR3 is TGTGCCAGCAGCTTGGGACTCTATGAAGCTTTCTTT. This translates into CASSLGLYEAFF. V usage is TRBV5-5 and J usage is TRBJ1-1; D gene unclear. The CDR3 runs to 12 residues. The germline V and J ends were trimmed by 0 bases and 7 bases, with 7 bases remaining between them. From germline, CDR1 is SGHKS and CDR2 YYEKEE (reference sequence).

The rearrangement uses TRBV2 and TRBJ1-2; D perhaps matches TRBD1 (5 bases). Germline values: CDR1 SNHLY, CDR2 FYNNEI. Trimming shortened V by 7 bases and J by 2 bases, and 8 bases separated the two germline ends. This CDR3 region has 12 residues. CDR3 bases: TGTGCCAGCAAATCAGGGAACTATGGCTACACCTTC. It translates to CASKSGNYGYTF.

The chain has TRBV5-4 and TRBJ1-4; 11 nucleotides agree with TRBD1. The germline V gene has CDR1 SGHNT and CDR2 YYREEE (reference sequence). Unmatched junction bases numbered 16, after V lost 4 bases and J lost 8 bases. The CDR3 runs to 18 residues. CDR3 sequence: CASSLGGTGGKGGEKLFF. The CDR3 region has the DNA TGTGCCAGCAGCCTTGGGGGGACAGGGGGGAAAGGTGGAGAAAAACTGTTTTTT.

V usage is TRBV7-3 and J usage is TRBJ2-7, with 7 bases lining up with TRBD1. Germline V gene data show CDR1 as SGHTA and CDR2 as FQGTGA. V shed 4 bases and J 8 bases; nucleotides not matched to a gene: 14. The CDR3 runs to 15 residues. The CDR3, as DNA: TGTGCCAGCAGCTACCGGACAGGCCTGATACGAAAGCAGTACTTC. Amino acid sequence: CASSYRTGLIRKQYF.

The chain is built from TRBV28 and TRBJ2-5; perhaps TRBD1 as D (6 bases). Germline loops: CDR1 MDHEN, CDR2 SYDVKM. The CDR3 length is 14 residues. Trimming shortened V by 5 bases and J by 7 bases, and 17 bases separated the two germline ends. The CDR3 coding sequence is TGTGCCAGCAGTCTAGGGACATCGCTAGGGACCCAGTACTTC. This gives the protein CASSLGTSLGTQYF. Using reference TRBV28 and TRBJ2-5 for the parts outside the CDR3, the full variable domain is DVKVTQSSRYLVKRTGEKVFLECVQDMDHENMFWYRQDPGLGLRLIYFSYDVKMKEKGDIPEGYSVSREKKERFSLILESASTNQTSMYLCASSLGTSLGTQYFGPGTRLLVL.

The genes are TRBV6-5 and TRBJ2-5; D unclear. Germline V gene sequence: CDR1 MNHEY, CDR2 SVGAGI. The CDR3 length is 15 residues. V shed 6 bases and J shed 4 bases, with 18 bases lying between them. The CDR3 DNA reads TGTGCCAGCAGATCGACCACGATTTGGGCAGAGACCCAGTACTTC. It is translated as CASRSTTIWAETQYF.

The chain's CDR3 is CAIRASGGADEQFF. The CDR3 nucleotides read TGTGCCATCAGAGCGTCAGGGGGCGCGGATGAGCAGTTCTTC. The rearrangement links TRBV10-3 to TRBJ2-1; the match to TRBD1 covers 8 bases. V trimming: 6 bases; J trimming: 8 bases; junction bases outside the gene matches: 9. In germline, CDR1 is ENHRY, CDR2 SYGVKD. The CDR3 loop spans 14 amino acids.

The chain uses TRBV6-2 or TRBV6-3 and TRBJ1-3; D ambiguous. This CDR3 has 17 amino acids. Trimming removed 0 bases at V and 0 bases at J, with 12 bases between. Germline lookup yields CDR1 MNHEY and CDR2 SVGEGT. CDR3 coding DNA: TGTGCCAGCAGTTACTCGAGAGCTGGGAGCTCTGGAAACACCATATATTTT. It translates to CASSYSRAGSSGNTIYF.

The chain carries TRBV9 and TRBJ2-2, with 8 bases that match TRBD2. Losses at the gene ends were 2 bases for V and 5 bases for J; bases not matched to a gene: 5. Germline CDR1 and CDR2: SGDLS and YYNGEE. The CDR3 runs 15 residues. The CDR3: CASSVRGLGTGELFF. CDR3 nucleotides: TGTGCCAGCAGCGTCCGGGGACTAGGGACCGGGGAGCTGTTTTTT. The full variable domain, in which reference TRBV9 and TRBJ2-2 provide the parts outside the CDR3, is DSGVTQTPKHLITATGQRVTLRCSPRSGDLSVYWYQQSLDQGLQFLIQYYNGEERAKGNILERFSAQQFPDLHSELNLSSLELGDSALYFCASSVRGLGTGELFFGEGSRLTVL.

The chain joins TRBV27 to TRBJ1-2; 9 positions match TRBD1. The trim removed 1 base at V and 4 bases at J, leaving 4 bases unmatched. CDR3 length: 15 amino acids. CDR1 and CDR2 (germline): MNHEY, SMNVEV (reference sequence). The CDR3 nucleotides read TGTGCCAGCAGTTTATTGGGACAGGGTCCCTATGGCTACACCTTC. This encodes CASSLLGQGPYGYTF.

The table lists this clone with a count of one. This chain joins TRBV18 and TRBJ1-3; a possible D gene is TRBD1 (6 bases). The CDR3 totals 17 residues. Trimming cost V 3 bases and J 0 bases, with 15 bases left between them. The germline gives CDR1 KGHSH, CDR2 LQKENI. The CDR3: CASSPVPGHISGNTIYF. As DNA, the CDR3 is TGTGCCAGCTCACCGGTCCCGGGACACATCTCTGGAAACACCATATATTTT.